The clone carrying this TCR beta chain has a single count. Its matching antigen is unknown. The data were taken from a study of CD8+CD57+ T cells in acquired aplastic anemia. Whole-study results and caveats: Fewer than 30 CD8+ CDR3 sequences were shared between patients and controls.

The template for TCR beta VDJ and CDR3 sequence profiling was genomic DNA. TCRdb reprocessed the reads with MiXCR, giving one entry per CDR3 protein. The table has some 190,000 distinct CDR3 sequences, roughly half seen once. V shed 0 bases and J shed 6 bases, with 15 bases lying between them. Germline V gene data show CDR1 as SGHNT and CDR2 as YYREEE (reference sequence). The CDR3 contains 15 residues. Material: sorted CD4+, CD8+, or CD8+CD57+ T cells (not recorded which) from PBMCs. The chain couples TRBV5-4 to TRBJ1-2; D unclear. The clonotype comes from a human donor in good health, serving as a control. The CDR3 DNA is TGTGCCAGCAGCTTGGCGACTAGCGGGGTAAATGGCTACACCTTC. Translating it yields CASSLATSGVNGYTF.